Below are 10 T cell receptor beta chains sequenced from a single sample in a study of T cell changes during pregnancy in multiple sclerosis. Data came from immunoSEQ multiplex PCR; TCRdb stores just in-frame clones and leaves some out. The sample has under 95,000 clones, around 91% seen once. Sequenced here: peripheral blood, sampled after pregnancy. The source is a female donor in good health, enrolled as a control in a pregnancy study.

The CDR3 spells CASSTHRGGYTF. Written as DNA, the CDR3 is TGTGCCAGCAGCACGCACAGGGGTGGCTACACCTTC. J is TRBJ1-2 and V is TRBV21-1; no check of the table's D call, TRBD1, against the DNA was made. TRBV21-1 is a pseudogene. There are 12 residues in the CDR3.

The rearrangement uses TRBV9 and TRBJ2-7; D might be TRBD2 (5 bases). V lost 4 bases and J lost 5, with 7 bases in between. The germline V gene has CDR1 SGDLS and CDR2 YYNGEE. The CDR3 has 11 residues. The CDR3 loop is CASSRGHEQYF. In nucleotides, the CDR3 is TGTGCCAGCAGCCGCGGGCACGAGCAGTACTTC.

This clone was counted once. V gene TRBV2 combines with J gene TRBJ2-3; possibly TRBD1 for D (6 bases). Germline-derived CDR1 and CDR2 are SNHLY and FYNNEI. V gave up 4 bases and J gave up 6 bases, with 17 bases separating them. The CDR3 is 15 amino acids. The CDR3 spells CASSGGTLGGDTQYF. CDR3 DNA: TGTGCCAGCAGTGGGGGGACACTCGGTGGGGATACGCAGTATTTT.

The chain employs TRBV6-5 and TRBJ1-5; no definite D call. CDR1 and CDR2 from the germline V gene are MNHEY and SVGAGI. V lost 4 bases and J 5 bases, leaving 6 bases between the germline ends. This CDR3 has 12 residues. This CDR3 is CASSFGDQPQHF. CDR3 sequence (DNA): TGTGCCAGCAGTTTTGGAGATCAGCCCCAGCATTTT.

The genes are TRBV11-3 and TRBJ2-1; D not certain. CDR1 and CDR2 (germline): SGHNT, YENEEA. Trimming cost V 6 bases and J 6 bases, with 12 bases left between them. CDR3 length equals 13 residues. CDR3 amino acids: CASRADGGNEQFF. The CDR3 bases are TGTGCCAGCAGGGCCGACGGCGGCAATGAGCAGTTCTTC.

J is TRBJ2-7 and V is TRBV13; TRBD1 matches at 7 bases. With V trimmed by 4 bases and J by 5 bases, 11 bases remained unmatched. Looked up from germline, CDR1 is PRHDT and CDR2 is FYEKMQ (reference sequence). The CDR3 length is 15 residues. CDR3 DNA sequence: TGTGCCAGCAGCTCGCTGGGACAGAGTACCGACGAGCAGTACTTC. Amino acid sequence: CASSSLGQSTDEQYF.

This rearrangement joins TRBV27 to TRBJ1-5; TRBD1 is a possible D gene (6 bases). V was trimmed by 3 bases and J by 5 bases, leaving 17 bases between them. Germline lookup yields CDR1 MNHEY and CDR2 SMNVEV (reference sequence). The CDR3 is 16 residues long. CDR3 DNA: TGTGCCAGCAGTTTCAGGTCGGGACACTTTGATCAGCCCCAGCATTTT. Amino acid sequence: CASSFRSGHFDQPQHF.

This chain connects TRBV7-9 to TRBJ1-1; D remains unclear. This CDR3 is built from 12 residues. The germline V and J ends were trimmed by 7 bases and 1 base, with 7 bases remaining between them. Looked up from germline, CDR1 is SEHNR and CDR2 is FQNEAQ (reference sequence). The CDR3 region is CASTLKNTEAFF. CDR3 in DNA: TGTGCCAGCACGCTAAAGAACACTGAAGCTTTCTTT.

The rearrangement uses TRBV7-3 and TRBJ2-3; D perhaps matches TRBD2 (7 bases). The CDR3 spans 13 residues. Trimming pared 5 bases from V and 5 bases from J, leaving 11 bases between. The germline CDR1 and CDR2 sequences are SGHTA and FQGTGA. DNA of the CDR3: TGTGCCAGCAGCGGGGGGGCTGGAGATACGCAGTATTTT. This sequence encodes CASSGGAGDTQYF.

The chain couples TRBV7-9 to TRBJ2-6, with 9 bases matching TRBD1. Germline-derived CDR1 and CDR2 are SEHNR and FQNEAQ (reference sequence). The CDR3 has 19 residues. Losses at the gene ends were 5 bases for V and 3 bases for J; bases not matched to a gene: 14. In nucleotides, the CDR3 is TGTGCCAGCAGCCTCACCGACCCGGGACAGGGATTTGGGGCCAACGTCCTGACTTTC. Amino acid sequence: CASSLTDPGQGFGANVLTF.